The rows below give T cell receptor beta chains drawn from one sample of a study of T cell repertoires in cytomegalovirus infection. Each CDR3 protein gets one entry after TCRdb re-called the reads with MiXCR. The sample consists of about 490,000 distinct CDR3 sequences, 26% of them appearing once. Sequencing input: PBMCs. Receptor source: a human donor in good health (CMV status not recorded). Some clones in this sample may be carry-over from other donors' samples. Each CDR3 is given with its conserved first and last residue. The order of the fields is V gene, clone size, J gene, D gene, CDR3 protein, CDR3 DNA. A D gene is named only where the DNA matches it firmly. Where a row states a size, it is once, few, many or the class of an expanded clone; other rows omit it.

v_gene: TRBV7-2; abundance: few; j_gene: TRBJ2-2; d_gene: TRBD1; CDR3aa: CASSPHQGAAYAGELFF; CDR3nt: TGTGCCAGCAGCCCGCACCAGGGGGCGGCCTACGCCGGGGAGCTGTTTTTT
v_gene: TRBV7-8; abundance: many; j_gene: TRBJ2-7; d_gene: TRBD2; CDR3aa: CASSYSGSVSYEQYF; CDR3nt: TGTGCCAGCAGTTATAGCGGGAGCGTCTCCTACGAGCAGTACTTC
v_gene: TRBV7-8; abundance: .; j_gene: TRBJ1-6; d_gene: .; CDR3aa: CASSSRLYEDLRGGSPLHF; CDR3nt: TGTGCCAGCAGCTCACGTTTGTATGAGGACCTCAGAGGGGGTTCACCCCTCCACTTT
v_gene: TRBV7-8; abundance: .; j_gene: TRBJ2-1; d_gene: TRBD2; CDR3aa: CASSSGLAERDEQFF; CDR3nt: TGTGCCAGCAGCAGCGGACTAGCGGAGAGGGATGAGCAGTTCTTC
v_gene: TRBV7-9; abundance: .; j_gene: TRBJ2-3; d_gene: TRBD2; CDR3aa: CASSRTSGTRTDTQYF; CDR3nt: TGTGCCAGCAGCCGGACTAGCGGTACCCGGACCGATACGCAGTATTTT
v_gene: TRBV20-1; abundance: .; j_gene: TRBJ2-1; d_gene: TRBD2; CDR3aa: CSARGLAGVDEQFF; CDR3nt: TGCAGTGCTAGGGGACTAGCGGGAGTGGATGAGCAGTTCTTC
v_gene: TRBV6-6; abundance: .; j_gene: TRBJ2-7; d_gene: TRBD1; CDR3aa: CASTPTGTGGLYEQYF; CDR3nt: TGTGCCAGCACCCCAACCGGGACAGGGGGTTTGTACGAGCAGTACTTC
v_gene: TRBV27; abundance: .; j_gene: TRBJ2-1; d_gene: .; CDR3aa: CASSLGVAAYNEQFF; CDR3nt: TGTGCCAGCAGTTTAGGGGTAGCGGCCTACAATGAGCAGTTCTTC
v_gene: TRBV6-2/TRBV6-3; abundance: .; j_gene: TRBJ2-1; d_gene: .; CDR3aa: CASQGQGGIGEQFF; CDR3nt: TGTGCCAGCCAAGGGCAGGGGGGGATCGGTGAGCAGTTCTTC
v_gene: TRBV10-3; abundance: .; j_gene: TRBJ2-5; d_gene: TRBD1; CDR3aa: CAISQQGRETQYF; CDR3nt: TGTGCCATCAGTCAACAGGGGCGGGAGACCCAGTACTTC
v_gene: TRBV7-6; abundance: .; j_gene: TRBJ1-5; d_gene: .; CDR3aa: CASTKGGGSNQPQHF; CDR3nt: TGTGCCAGCACTAAAGGAGGGGGGTCCAATCAGCCCCAGCATTTT
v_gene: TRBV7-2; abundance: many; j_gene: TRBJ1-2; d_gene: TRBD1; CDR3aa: CASIPGQGAYGYTF; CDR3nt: TGTGCCAGCATCCCGGGACAGGGGGCCTATGGCTACACCTTC
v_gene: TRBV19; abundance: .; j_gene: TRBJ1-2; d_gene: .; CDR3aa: CASEGRANYGYTF; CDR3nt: TGTGCCAGTGAGGGGAGAGCTAACTATGGCTACACCTTC
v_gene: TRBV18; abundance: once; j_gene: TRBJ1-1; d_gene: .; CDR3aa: CASSPPRALNTEAFF; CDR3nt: TGTGCCAGCTCACCACCAAGAGCCTTGAACACTGAAGCTTTCTTT
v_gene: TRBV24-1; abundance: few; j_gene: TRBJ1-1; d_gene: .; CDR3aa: CATSDSGNTEAFF; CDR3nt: TGTGCCACCAGTGATTCAGGGAACACTGAAGCTTTCTTT
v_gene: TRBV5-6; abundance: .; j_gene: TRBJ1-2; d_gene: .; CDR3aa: CASSPGGGGFGYTF; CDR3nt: TGTGCCAGCAGCCCCGGCGGGGGCGGTTTTGGCTACACCTTC
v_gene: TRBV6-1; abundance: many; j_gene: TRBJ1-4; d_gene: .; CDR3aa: CASSEALPVEKLFF; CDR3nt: TGTGCCAGCAGTGAAGCGCTCCCAGTCGAAAAACTGTTTTTT
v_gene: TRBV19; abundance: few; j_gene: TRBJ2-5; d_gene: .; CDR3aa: CASSIDGEQGRKTQYF; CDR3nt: TGTGCCAGTAGTATAGATGGGGAACAGGGAAGGAAGACCCAGTACTTC
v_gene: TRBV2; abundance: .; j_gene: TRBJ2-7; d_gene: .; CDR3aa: CASSDEMEQYF; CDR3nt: TGTGCCAGCAGTGACGAGATGGAGCAGTACTTC
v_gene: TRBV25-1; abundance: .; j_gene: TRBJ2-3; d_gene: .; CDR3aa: CASSDRLTDTQYF; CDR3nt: TGTGCCAGCAGTGACAGGTTAACAGATACGCAGTATTTT
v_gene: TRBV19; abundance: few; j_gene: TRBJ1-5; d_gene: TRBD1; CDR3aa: CASSSQPGQGSYSNQPQHF; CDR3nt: TGTGCCAGTAGTTCCCAACCGGGACAGGGGAGCTATAGCAATCAGCCCCAGCATTTT
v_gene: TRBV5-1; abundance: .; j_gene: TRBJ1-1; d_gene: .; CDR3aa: CASSLAGHMNTEAFF; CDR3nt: TGCGCCAGCAGCTTGGCTGGACACATGAACACTGAAGCTTTCTTT
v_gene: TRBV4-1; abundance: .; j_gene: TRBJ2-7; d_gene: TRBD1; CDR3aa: CASSQELGQPEDEQYF; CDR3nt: TGCGCCAGCAGCCAAGAACTGGGACAGCCGGAAGATGAGCAGTACTTC
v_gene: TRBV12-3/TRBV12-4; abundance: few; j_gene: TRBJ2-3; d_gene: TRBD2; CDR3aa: CASSSSSRREIHSGSTNTQYF; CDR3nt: TGTGCCAGCAGTTCCTCATCGCGACGGGAGATTCATAGCGGGAGTACAAATACGCAGTATTTT
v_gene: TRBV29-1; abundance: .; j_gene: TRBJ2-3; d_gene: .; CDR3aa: CSVPWATGTQYF; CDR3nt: TGCAGCGTCCCCTGGGCCACTGGAACGCAGTATTTT
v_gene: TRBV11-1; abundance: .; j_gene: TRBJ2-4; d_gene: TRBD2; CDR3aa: CASSLGTGDGLAARFGAKNIQYF; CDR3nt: TGTGCCAGCAGCCTCGGGACAGGAGATGGACTAGCGGCCCGGTTTGGGGCCAAAAACATTCAGTACTTC
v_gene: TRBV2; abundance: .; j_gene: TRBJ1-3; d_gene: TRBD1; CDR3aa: CASREGQGDTIYF; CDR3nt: TGTGCCAGCAGGGAGGGACAGGGAGACACCATATATTTT
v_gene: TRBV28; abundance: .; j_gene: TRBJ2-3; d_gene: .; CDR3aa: CASSPERIPSTDTQYF; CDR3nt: TGTGCCAGCAGTCCGGAGCGGATACCAAGCACAGATACGCAGTATTTT
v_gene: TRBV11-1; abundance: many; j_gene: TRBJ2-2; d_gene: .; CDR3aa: CASSPRPQGSTGELFF; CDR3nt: TGTGCCAGCAGCCCAAGGCCCCAGGGAAGCACCGGGGAGCTGTTTTTT
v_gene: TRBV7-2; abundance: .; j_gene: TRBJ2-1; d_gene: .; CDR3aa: CASSLGLGEQFF; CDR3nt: TGTGCCAGCAGCTTAGGACTGGGCGAGCAGTTCTTC
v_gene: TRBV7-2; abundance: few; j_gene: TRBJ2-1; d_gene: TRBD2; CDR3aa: CASSLDFKSGRARVNEQFF; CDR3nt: TGTGCCAGCAGCTTAGATTTTAAGAGCGGGAGGGCCCGTGTCAATGAGCAGTTCTTC
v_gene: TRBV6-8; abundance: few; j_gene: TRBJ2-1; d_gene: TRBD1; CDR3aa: CASRTGTGFNEQFF; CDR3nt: TGTGCCAGCAGGACCGGGACAGGGTTCAATGAGCAGTTCTTC
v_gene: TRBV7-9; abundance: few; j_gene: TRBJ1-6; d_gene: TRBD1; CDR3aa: CASGHRGDSPLHF; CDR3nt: TGTGCCAGCGGGCACAGGGGTGATTCACCCCTCCACTTT
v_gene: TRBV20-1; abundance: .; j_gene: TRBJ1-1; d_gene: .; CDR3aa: CSATNPGLGTEAFF; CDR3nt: TGCAGTGCTACAAACCCAGGGTTGGGAACTGAAGCTTTCTTT
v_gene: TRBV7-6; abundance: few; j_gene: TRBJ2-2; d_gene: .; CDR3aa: CASSFSTLTGELFF; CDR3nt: TGTGCCAGCAGTTTCAGCACTCTAACCGGGGAGCTGTTTTTT
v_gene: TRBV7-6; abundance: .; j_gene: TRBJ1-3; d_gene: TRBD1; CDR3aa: CASGDGTAPGNTMYF; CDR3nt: TGTGCCAGCGGGGACGGGACAGCACCTGGAAACACCATGTATTTT
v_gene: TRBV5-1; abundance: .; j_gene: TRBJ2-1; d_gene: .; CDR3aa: CASSSGGLQSGQFF; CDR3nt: TGCGCCAGCAGCTCGGGCGGTTTACAATCTGGGCAGTTCTTC
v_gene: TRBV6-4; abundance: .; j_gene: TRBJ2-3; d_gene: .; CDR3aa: CASSRGYGNTDTQYF; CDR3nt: TGTGCCAGCAGTCGGGGCTACGGGAACACAGATACGCAGTATTTT
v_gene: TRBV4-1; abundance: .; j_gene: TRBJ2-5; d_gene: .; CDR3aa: CASSFVPRQKETQYF; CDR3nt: TGCGCCAGCAGCTTTGTGCCTCGGCAGAAAGAGACCCAGTACTTC
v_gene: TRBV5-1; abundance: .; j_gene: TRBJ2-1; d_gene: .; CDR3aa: CASSTHRDAYNEQFF; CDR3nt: TGCGCCAGCAGTACCCACCGGGACGCCTACAATGAGCAGTTCTTC
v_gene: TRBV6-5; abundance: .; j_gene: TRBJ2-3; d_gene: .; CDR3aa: CASSYVGRGGTDTQYF; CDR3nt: TGTGCCAGCAGTTACGTCGGCAGGGGAGGCACAGATACGCAGTATTTT
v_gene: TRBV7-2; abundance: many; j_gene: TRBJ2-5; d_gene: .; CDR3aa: CASSTLRETQYF; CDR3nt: TGTGCCAGCAGCACACTTCGGGAGACCCAGTACTTC
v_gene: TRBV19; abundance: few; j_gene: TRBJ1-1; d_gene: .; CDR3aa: CASKIGPTNTEAFF; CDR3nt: TGTGCCAGTAAAATAGGACCGACGAACACTGAAGCTTTCTTT
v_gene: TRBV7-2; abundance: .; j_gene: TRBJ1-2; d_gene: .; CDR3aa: CASSSLQGGYTF; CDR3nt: TGTGCCAGCAGCTCCCTACAGGGCGGCTACACCTTC
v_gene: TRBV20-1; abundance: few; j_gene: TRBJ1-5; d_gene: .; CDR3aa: CSARDGAGSRQPQHF; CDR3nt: TGCAGTGCTAGAGATGGCGCAGGGTCGAGACAGCCCCAGCATTTT
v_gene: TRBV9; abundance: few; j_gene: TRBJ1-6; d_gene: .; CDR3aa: CASSALGGINSPLHF; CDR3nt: TGTGCCAGCAGCGCGCTAGGGGGGATTAATTCACCCCTCCACTTT
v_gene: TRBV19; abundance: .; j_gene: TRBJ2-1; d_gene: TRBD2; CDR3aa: CASSIITSGKDEQFF; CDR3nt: TGTGCCAGTAGTATAATAACTAGCGGGAAGGATGAGCAGTTCTTC
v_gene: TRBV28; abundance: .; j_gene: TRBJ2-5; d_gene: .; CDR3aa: CASSLWGVSVQETQYF; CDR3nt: TGTGCCAGCAGTTTATGGGGGGTTAGCGTCCAAGAGACCCAGTACTTC
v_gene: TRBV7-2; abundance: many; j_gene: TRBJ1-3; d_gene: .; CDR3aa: CASSLGTAYSGNTIYF; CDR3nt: TGTGCCAGCAGCTTAGGGACAGCGTACTCTGGAAACACCATATATTTT
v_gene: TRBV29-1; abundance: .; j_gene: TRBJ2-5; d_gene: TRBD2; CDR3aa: CSVLKGTRRRETQYF; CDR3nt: TGCAGCGTTTTAAAGGGGACTAGGCGTCGGGAGACCCAGTACTTC
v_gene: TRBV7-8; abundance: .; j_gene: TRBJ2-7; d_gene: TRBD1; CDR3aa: CASSQTGGLHEQYF; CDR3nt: TGTGCCAGCAGCCAGACAGGGGGGCTCCACGAGCAGTACTTC
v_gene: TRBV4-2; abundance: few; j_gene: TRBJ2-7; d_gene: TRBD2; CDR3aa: CASSQEGLAGVHEQYF; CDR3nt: TGTGCCAGCAGCCAAGAAGGACTAGCGGGAGTCCACGAGCAGTACTTC
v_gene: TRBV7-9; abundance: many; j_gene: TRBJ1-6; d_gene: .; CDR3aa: CASSLDGRKNSPLHF; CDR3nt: TGTGCCAGCAGCTTGGACGGGAGGAAGAATTCACCCCTCCACTTT
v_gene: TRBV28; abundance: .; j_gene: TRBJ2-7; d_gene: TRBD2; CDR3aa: CASSFPTFLAGVSYEQYF; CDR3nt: TGTGCCAGCAGTTTCCCGACTTTCCTAGCGGGAGTTTCCTACGAGCAGTACTTC